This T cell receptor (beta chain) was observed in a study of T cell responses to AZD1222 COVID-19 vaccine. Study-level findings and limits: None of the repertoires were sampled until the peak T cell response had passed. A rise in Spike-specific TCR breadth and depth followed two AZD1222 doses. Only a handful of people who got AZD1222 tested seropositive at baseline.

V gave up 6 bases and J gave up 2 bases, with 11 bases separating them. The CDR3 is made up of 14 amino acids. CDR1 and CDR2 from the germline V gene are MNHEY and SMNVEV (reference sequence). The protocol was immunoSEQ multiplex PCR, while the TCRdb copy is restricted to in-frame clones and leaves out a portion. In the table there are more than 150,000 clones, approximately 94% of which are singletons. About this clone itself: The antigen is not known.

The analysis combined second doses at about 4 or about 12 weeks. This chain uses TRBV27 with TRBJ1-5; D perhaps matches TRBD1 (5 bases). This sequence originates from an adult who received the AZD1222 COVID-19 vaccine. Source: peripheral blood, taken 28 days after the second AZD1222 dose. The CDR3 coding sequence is TGTGCCAGCAGCTCAGGGACCCGCAATCAGCCCCAGCATTTT. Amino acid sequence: CASSSGTRNQPQHF.